This T cell receptor (beta chain) emerged from a study of blood T cell repertoires in COVID-19. This clone was counted between two and nine times. V shed 6 bases, J shed 4 bases, and the junction held 10 bases outside the gene matches. This CDR3 is 16 amino acids long. Germline loops: CDR1 KGHSH, CDR2 LQKENI. TCRdb's table, derived via immunoSEQ multiplex PCR, lists solely in-frame clones and lacks some. The table has about 64,000 clones, 88% seen once. The rearrangement joins TRBV18 to TRBJ2-3, with 10 bases that match TRBD1. Sequenced material: peripheral blood. The TCR was taken from a woman in her sixties or seventies with COVID-19, enrolled during active disease. CDR3 protein: CASSHGGTGAPDTQYF. The CDR3 nucleotides read TGTGCCAGCTCGCACGGCGGGACAGGGGCGCCAGATACGCAGTATTTT.